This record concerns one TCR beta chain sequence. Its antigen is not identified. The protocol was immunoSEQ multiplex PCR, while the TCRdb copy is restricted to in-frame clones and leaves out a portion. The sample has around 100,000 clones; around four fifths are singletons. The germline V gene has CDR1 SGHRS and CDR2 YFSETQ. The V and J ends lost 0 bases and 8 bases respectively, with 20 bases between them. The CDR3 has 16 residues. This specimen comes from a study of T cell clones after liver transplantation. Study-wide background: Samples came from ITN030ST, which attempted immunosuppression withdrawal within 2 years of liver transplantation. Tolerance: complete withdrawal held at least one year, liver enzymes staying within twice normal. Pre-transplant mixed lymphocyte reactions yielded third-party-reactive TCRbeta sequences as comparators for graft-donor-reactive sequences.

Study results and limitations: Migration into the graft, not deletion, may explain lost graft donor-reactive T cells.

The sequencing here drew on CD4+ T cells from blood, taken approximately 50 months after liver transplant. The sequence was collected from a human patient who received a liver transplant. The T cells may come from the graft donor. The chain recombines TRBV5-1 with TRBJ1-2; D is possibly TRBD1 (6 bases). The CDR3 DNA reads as TGCGCCAGCAGCTTGGATTGGATGGGGGGCGCGGAAGGCTACACCTTC. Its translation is CASSLDWMGGAEGYTF. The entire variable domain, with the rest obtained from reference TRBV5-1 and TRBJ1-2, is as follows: KAGVTQTPRYLIKTRGQQVTLSCSPISGHRSVSWYQQTPGQGLQFLFEYFSETQRNKGNFPGRFSGRQFSNSRSEMNVSTLELGDSALYLCASSLDWMGGAEGYTFGSGTRLTVV.